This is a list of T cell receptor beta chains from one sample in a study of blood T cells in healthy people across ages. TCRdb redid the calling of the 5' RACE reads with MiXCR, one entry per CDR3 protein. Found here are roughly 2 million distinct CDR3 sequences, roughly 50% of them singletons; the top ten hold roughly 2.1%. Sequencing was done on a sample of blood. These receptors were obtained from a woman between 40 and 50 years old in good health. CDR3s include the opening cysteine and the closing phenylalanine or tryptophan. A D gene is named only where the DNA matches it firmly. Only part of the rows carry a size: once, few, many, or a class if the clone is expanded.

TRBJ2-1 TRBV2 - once TGTGCCAGCAGTGAAGCGGGGGGGCCGAGCGATGAGCAGTTCTTC CASSEAGGPSDEQFF
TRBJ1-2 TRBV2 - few TGTGCCAGCATCCGGGGAAACTATGGCTACACCTTC CASIRGNYGYTF
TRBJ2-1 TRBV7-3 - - TGTGCCAGCAGCGAAAAGGGGGGAACCTACAATGAGCAGTTCTTC CASSEKGGTYNEQFF
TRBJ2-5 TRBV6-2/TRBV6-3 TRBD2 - TGTGCCAGCACCATGATAGCGGGGGCGCCTTGGGAGACCCAGTACTTC CASTMIAGAPWETQYF
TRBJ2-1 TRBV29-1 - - TGCAGCGGTATTCGGGGCGGGCAGTTCTTC CSGIRGGQFF
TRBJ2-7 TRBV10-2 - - TGCGCCAGCAGATTACCACGGGGACCCTACGAGCAGTACTTC CASRLPRGPYEQYF
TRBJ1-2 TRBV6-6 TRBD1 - TGTGCCAGCAGGGCACAGGGGGGCGTTAACTATGGCTACACCTTC CASRAQGGVNYGYTF
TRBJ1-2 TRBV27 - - TGTGCCAGCAGTTTAGAACACAGGAGAGTAACCAACTATGGCTACACCTTC CASSLEHRRVTNYGYTF
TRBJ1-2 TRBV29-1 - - TGCAGCGTTGCGGTCAGTCCCTATGGCTACACCTTC CSVAVSPYGYTF
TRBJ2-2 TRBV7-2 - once TGTGCCAGCAGCTTCCGGGACGGAGCGAACACCGGGGAGCTGTTTTTT CASSFRDGANTGELFF
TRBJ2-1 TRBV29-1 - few TGCAGCTTCCCTCTGGACTCCTACAATGAGCAGTTCTTC CSFPLDSYNEQFF
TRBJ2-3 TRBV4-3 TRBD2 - TGCGCCAGCAGCCAATCGCTGGGACTAGCGGGGGGGTCAATCACAGATACGCAGTATTTT CASSQSLGLAGGSITDTQYF
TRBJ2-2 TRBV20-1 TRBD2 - TGCAGTGCTAGAGGTCTAGCGGGTACCGGGGAGCTGTTTTTT CSARGLAGTGELFF
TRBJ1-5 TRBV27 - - TGTGCCAGCTCTTGGGGAGTGAATCAGCCCCAGCATTTT CASSWGVNQPQHF
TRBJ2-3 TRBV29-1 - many TGCAGCGTTGGGGCTTCGGGAGGGGGCAGCGCAGATACGCAGTATTTT CSVGASGGGSADTQYF
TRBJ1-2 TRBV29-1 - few TGCAGCGTCCCGGAGAGACCCTTTAAGGGTGGCTACACCTTC CSVPERPFKGGYTF
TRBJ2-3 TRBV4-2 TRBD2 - TGTGCCAGCAGCCACCGTCGAGGGACGGGGGGTATCACAGATACGCAGTATTTT CASSHRRGTGGITDTQYF
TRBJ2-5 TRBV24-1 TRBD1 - TGTGCCACCAGTGGTGAGGGACAGGGGGCCCCTGAGACCCAGTACTTC CATSGEGQGAPETQYF
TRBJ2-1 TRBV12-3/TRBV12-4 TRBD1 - TGTGCCAGCACCAACCGACAGGGGACGGGTGAGCAGTTCTTC CASTNRQGTGEQFF
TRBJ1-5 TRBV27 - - TGTGCCAGCAGCTCAGTGGGGCAGTTTAATCAGCCCCAGCATTTT CASSSVGQFNQPQHF
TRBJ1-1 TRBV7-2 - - TGTGCCAGCAGCAACTCGGACAGCCCGGCTGGTACTGAAGCTTTCTTT CASSNSDSPAGTEAFF
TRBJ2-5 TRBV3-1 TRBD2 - TGTGCCAGCAGCCAAGTTAGCGGGGGGGGCCGAGAGACCCAGTACTTC CASSQVSGGGRETQYF
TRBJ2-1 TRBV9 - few TGTGCCAGCAGCGTAGTCAGAGTAAGCTCCTACAATGAGCAGTTCTTC CASSVVRVSSYNEQFF
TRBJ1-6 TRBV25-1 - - TGTGCCAGCAGTTTAACCGGGACACCGAAAGGGTCACCCCTCCACTTT CASSLTGTPKGSPLHF
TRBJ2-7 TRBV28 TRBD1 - TGTGCCAGCAAGAAAAGACAGGGAAACGAGCAGTACTTC CASKKRQGNEQYF
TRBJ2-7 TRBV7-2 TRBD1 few TGTGCCAGCAGCTTAGGGGCTCAGGGGGCCCCCTACGAGCAGTACTTC CASSLGAQGAPYEQYF
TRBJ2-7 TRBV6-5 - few TGTGCCAGCAGAGACGGACACGGCTACGAGCAGTACTTC CASRDGHGYEQYF
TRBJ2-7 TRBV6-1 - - TGTGCCAGCGCCGGCCAGAGCTCCTACAATGAGCAGTACTTC CASAGQSSYNEQYF
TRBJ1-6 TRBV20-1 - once TGCAGTGCTAGAAAGCCGGACCGAGATTCACCCCTCCACTTT CSARKPDRDSPLHF
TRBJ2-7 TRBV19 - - TGTGCCAGTAGTATAGCGACCGATAGCTCCTACGAGCAGTACTTC CASSIATDSSYEQYF
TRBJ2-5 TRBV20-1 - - TGCAGTGCTCCAAGCCGAGGTGGAAGAGAGACCCAGTACTTC CSAPSRGGRETQYF